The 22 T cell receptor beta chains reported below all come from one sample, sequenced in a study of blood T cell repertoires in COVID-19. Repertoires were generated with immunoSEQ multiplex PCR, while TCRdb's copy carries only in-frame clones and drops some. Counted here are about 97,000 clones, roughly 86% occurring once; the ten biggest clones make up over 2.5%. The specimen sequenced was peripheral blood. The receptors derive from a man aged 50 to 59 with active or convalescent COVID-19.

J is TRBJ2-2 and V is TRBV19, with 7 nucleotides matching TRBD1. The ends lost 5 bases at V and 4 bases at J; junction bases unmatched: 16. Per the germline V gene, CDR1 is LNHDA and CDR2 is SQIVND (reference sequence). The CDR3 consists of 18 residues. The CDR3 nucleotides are TGTGCCAGTAGTCCTTCAGGGGGATTCGGAGTGCGCACCGGGGAGCTGTTTTTT. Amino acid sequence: CASSPSGGFGVRTGELFF.

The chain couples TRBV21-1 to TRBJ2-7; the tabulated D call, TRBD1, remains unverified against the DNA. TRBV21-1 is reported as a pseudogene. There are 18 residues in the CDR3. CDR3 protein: CASSNRKLREGELYEQYF. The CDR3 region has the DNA TGTGCCAGCAGCAACCGAAAGCTCAGGGAAGGTGAGCTCTACGAGCAGTACTTC.

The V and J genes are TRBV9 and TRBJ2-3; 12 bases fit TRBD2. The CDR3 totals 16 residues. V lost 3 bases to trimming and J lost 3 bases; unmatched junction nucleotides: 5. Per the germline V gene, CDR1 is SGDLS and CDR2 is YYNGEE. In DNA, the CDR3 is TGTGCCAGCAGCGGCCTAGCGGGGGGGCGGACAGATACGCAGTATTTT. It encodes CASSGLAGGRTDTQYF.

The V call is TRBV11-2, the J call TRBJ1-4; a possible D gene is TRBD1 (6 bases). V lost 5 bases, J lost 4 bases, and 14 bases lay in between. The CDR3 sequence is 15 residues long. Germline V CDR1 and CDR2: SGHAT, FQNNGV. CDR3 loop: CASSQGTGRNEKLFF. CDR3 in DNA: TGTGCCAGCAGCCAGGGTACAGGGCGTAATGAAAAACTGTTTTTT. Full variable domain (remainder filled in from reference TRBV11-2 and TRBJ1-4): EAGVAQSPRYKIIEKRQSVAFWCNPISGHATLYWYQQILGQGPKLLIQFQNNGVVDDSQLPKDRFSAERLKGVDSTLKIQPAKLEDSAVYLCASSQGTGRNEKLFFGSGTQLSVL.

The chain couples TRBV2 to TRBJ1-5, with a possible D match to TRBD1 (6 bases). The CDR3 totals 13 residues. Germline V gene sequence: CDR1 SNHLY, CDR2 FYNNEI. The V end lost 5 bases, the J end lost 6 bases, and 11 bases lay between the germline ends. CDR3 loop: CASSISQGQPQHF. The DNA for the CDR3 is TGTGCCAGCAGTATTTCACAGGGTCAGCCCCAGCATTTT.

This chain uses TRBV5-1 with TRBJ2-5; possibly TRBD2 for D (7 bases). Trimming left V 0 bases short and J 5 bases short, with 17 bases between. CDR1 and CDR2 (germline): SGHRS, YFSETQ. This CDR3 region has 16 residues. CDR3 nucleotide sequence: TGCGCCAGCAGCTTGGTAACCCTACAGGGAGGGGAGACCCAGTACTTC. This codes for CASSLVTLQGGETQYF.

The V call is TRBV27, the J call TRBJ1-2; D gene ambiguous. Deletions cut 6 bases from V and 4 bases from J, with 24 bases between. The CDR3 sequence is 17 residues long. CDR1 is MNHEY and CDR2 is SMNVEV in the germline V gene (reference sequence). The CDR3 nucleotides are TGTGCCAGCAGAATTTACGGCTCGGGTGTTATAGGCTATGGCTACACCTTC. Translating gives CASRIYGSGVIGYGYTF.

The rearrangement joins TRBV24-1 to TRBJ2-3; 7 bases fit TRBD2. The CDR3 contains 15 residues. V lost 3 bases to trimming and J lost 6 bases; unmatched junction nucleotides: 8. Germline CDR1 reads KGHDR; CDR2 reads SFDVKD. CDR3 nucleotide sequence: TGTGCCACCAGTGATAATCGGGGGGAGGTGGATACGCAGTATTTT. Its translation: CATSDNRGEVDTQYF.

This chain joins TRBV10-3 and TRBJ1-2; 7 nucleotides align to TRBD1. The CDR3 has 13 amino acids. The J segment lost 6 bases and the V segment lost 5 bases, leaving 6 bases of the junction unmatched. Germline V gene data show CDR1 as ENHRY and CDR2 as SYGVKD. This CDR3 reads CAISLDREDGYTF. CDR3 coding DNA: TGTGCCATCAGTCTCGACAGGGAGGATGGCTACACCTTC.

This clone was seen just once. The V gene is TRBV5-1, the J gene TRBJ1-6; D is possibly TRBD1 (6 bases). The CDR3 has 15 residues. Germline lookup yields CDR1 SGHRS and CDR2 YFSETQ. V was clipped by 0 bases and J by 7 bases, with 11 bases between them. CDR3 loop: CASSLAPGANSPLHF. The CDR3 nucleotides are TGCGCCAGCAGCTTGGCTCCAGGGGCGAATTCACCCCTCCACTTT.

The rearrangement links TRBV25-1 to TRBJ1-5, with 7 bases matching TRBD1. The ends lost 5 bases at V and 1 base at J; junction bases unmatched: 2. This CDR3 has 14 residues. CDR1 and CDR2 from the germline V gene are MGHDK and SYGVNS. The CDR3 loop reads CASSQTGSNQPQHF. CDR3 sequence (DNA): TGTGCCAGCAGTCAGACAGGGAGCAATCAGCCCCAGCATTTT.

The CDR3 here is CASSQDRSSSYEQYF. CDR3 nucleotides: TGTGCCAGCAGCCAAGATCGCTCGAGCTCCTACGAGCAGTACTTC. The chain links TRBV4-2 to TRBJ2-7; D not certain. The CDR3 is made up of 15 amino acids. CDR1 is LGHNA, CDR2 YNFKEQ, per germline. With 0 bases removed from V and 0 bases from J, the gap between germline ends came to 9 bases.

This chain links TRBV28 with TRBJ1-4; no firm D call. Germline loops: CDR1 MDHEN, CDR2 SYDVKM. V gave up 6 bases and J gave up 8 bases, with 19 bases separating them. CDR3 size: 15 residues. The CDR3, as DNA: TGTGCCAGCAGGGAAGGAGGGTGGTCATGGGAAAAACTGTTTTTT. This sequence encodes CASREGGWSWEKLFF.

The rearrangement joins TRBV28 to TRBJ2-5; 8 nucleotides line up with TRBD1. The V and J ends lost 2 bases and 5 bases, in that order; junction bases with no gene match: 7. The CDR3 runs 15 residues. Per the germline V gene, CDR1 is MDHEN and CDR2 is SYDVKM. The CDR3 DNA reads TGTGCCAGCAGTTTAGGCAGGGGGCGCGGGGAGACCCAGTACTTC. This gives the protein CASSLGRGRGETQYF.

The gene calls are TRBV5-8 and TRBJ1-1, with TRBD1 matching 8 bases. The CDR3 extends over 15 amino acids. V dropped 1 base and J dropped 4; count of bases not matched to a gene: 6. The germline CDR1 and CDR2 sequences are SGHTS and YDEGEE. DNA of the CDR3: TGTGCCAGCAGCTTGAGGGACAGGCTTCTCACTGAAGCTTTCTTT. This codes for CASSLRDRLLTEAFF.

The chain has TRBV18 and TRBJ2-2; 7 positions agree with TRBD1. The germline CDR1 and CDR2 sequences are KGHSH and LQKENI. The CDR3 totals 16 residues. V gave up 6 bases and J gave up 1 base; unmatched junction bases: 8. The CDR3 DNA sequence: TGTGCCAGCTCGCAGGGGACAGACCTGAACACCGGGGAGCTGTTTTTT. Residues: CASSQGTDLNTGELFF.

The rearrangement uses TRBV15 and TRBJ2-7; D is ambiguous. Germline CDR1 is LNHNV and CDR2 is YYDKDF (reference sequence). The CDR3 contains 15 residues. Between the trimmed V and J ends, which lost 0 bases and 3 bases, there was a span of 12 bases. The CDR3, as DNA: TGTGCCACCAGCAGAGATACCCAGTCTTTCTACGAGCAGTACTTC. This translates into CATSRDTQSFYEQYF.

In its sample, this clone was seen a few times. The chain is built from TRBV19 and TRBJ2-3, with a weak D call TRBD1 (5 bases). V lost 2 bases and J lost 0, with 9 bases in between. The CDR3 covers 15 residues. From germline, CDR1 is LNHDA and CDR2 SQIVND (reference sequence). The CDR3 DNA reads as TGTGCCAGTAGTATACAGGGATTTAGCACAGATACGCAGTATTTT. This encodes CASSIQGFSTDTQYF.

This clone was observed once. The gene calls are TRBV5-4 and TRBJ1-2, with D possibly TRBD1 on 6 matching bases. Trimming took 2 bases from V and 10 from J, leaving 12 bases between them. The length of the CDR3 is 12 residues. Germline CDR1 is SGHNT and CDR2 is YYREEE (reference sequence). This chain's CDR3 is CASSFIQGPYTF. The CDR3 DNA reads TGTGCCAGCAGCTTTATACAGGGACCCTACACCTTC.

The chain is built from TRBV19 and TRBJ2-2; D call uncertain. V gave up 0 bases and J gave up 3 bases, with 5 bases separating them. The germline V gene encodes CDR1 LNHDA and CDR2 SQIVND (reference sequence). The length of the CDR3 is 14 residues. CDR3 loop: CASSIDSYTGELFF. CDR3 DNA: TGTGCCAGTAGTATAGACAGTTACACCGGGGAGCTGTTTTTT.

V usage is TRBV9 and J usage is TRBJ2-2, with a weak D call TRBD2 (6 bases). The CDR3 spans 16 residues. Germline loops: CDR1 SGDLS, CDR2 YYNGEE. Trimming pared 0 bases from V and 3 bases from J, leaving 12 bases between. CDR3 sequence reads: CASSVGWGGDTGELFF. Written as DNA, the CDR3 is TGTGCCAGCAGCGTAGGGTGGGGAGGTGACACCGGGGAGCTGTTTTTT.

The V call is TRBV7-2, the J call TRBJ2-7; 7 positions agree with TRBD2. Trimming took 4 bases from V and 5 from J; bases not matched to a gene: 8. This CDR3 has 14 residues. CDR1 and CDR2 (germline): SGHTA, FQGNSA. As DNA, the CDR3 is TGTGCCAGCAGCTCATACATTGGGGGGGACGAGCAGTACGTC. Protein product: CASSSYIGGDEQYV.